Shown below are 15 T cell receptor beta chains from a single sample sequenced in a study of OX40 agonist ivuxolimab in advanced cancers. Some clones are missing from TCRdb's copy, which holds only in-frame ones; the method was immunoSEQ multiplex PCR. The sample carries tens of thousands of clones, less than 90% recorded once. The starting material was CD4+ or CD8+ T cells sorted from blood, obtained in a trial of the OX40 agonist ivuxolimab. These TCRs come from an adult with an advanced solid tumor such as melanoma, head and neck, liver or kidney cancer.

This clone has only one observation. The chain joins TRBV9 to TRBJ2-1; 8 bases agree with TRBD2. Germline V lookup: CDR1 SGDLS, CDR2 YYNGEE. V trimming: 4 bases; J trimming: 2 bases; junction bases outside the gene matches: 5. CDR3 size: 15 residues. For the CDR3, the DNA is TGTGCCAGCAGCCCTAGACTAGCGACCTACAATGAGCAGTTCTTC. Amino acid sequence: CASSPRLATYNEQFF.

The chain carries TRBV6-1 and TRBJ2-7, with 10 bases that match TRBD2. The CDR3 has 15 residues. With 4 bases clipped from V and 3 bases from J, the junction kept 6 bases outside the gene matches. Germline CDR1 reads MNHNS; CDR2 reads SASEGT. The CDR3 nucleotides read TGTGCCAGCAGTGTTATCGGGACTAGCGACTACGAGCAGTACTTC. Translation: CASSVIGTSDYEQYF.

The chain combines TRBV30 with TRBJ1-4; no reliable D call. The V gene's germline CDR1 is GTSNPN and CDR2 SVGIG (reference sequence). This CDR3 has 15 residues. Trimming removed 2 bases from V and 0 bases from J, with 10 bases in between. CDR3 in amino acids: CAWSKMAATNEKLFF. The CDR3 nucleotides are TGTGCCTGGAGTAAGATGGCCGCAACTAATGAAAAACTGTTTTTT.

Worth noting for this clone: The junction departs from the called germline gene at one end, perhaps through a read error. The rearrangement links TRBV7-3 to TRBJ2-1; 7 bases match TRBD2. This CDR3 is 17 amino acids long. The V gene's germline CDR1 is SGHTA and CDR2 FQGTGA. CDR3 sequence (DNA): TGTGCCAGCAGCTTCGCCTCGGGAAGCGGGAAGTACAATGGGCAGTTCTTC. Translation: CASSFASGSGKYNGQFF.

The rearrangement uses TRBV7-2 and TRBJ2-6; D ambiguous. The CDR3 is made up of 17 amino acids. Germline V gene data show CDR1 as SGHTA and CDR2 as FQGNSA. V lost 2 bases and J lost 2, with 13 bases in between. The CDR3, as DNA: TGTGCCAGCAGCTTACTTATGGGCAGCACTGGGGCCAACGTCCTGACTTTC. This encodes CASSLLMGSTGANVLTF.

This clone was recorded only once. The J gene is TRBJ2-2, the V gene TRBV2; 8 positions agree with TRBD2. Germline V lookup: CDR1 SNHLY, CDR2 FYNNEI. This CDR3 has 16 amino acids. V lost 7 bases, J lost 6 bases, and 13 bases stayed unmatched. The CDR3 here is CASTPTGLDLPGELFF. The CDR3 nucleotides read TGTGCCAGCACGCCAACGGGACTAGACCTCCCCGGGGAGCTGTTTTTT.

J is TRBJ2-1 and V is TRBV6-5, with 10 bases that match TRBD2. The CDR3 sequence is 15 residues long. CDR1 is MNHEY, CDR2 SVGAGI, per germline. J lost 6 bases, V lost 0 bases, and 2 bases had no gene match. CDR3 nucleotides: TGTGCCAGCAGTTACTCGGGGACTAGCGCCAATGAGCAGTTCTTC. Encoded protein: CASSYSGTSANEQFF.

This chain connects TRBV28 to TRBJ1-3, with 8 bases identical to TRBD1. CDR3 length: 18 amino acids. The junction had 16 bases not matched to a gene; V was cut back by 5 bases and J by 4 bases. From germline, CDR1 is MDHEN and CDR2 SYDVKM. CDR3 bases: TGTGCCAGCAGTACCATACAGGGGGTGAAACGGCTGGGAAACACCATATATTTT. Amino acids: CASSTIQGVKRLGNTIYF.

The J gene is TRBJ2-7, the V gene TRBV27; D unclear. The CDR3 runs to 13 residues. Germline CDR1 and CDR2: MNHEY and SMNVEV (reference sequence). Trimming pared 3 bases from V and 2 bases from J, leaving 8 bases between. CDR3 nucleotides: TGTGCCAGCAGTTTGAGCCCGGCCTACGAGCAGTACTTC. It is translated as CASSLSPAYEQYF.

This clone has only a few counts. The chain carries TRBV4-1 and TRBJ1-1, with D tentatively TRBD1 (6 bases). V dropped 5 bases and J dropped 6 bases, with 22 bases sitting between them. The length of the CDR3 is 16 residues. Germline V CDR1 and CDR2: MGHRA, YSYEKL. CDR3 nucleotides: TGCGCCAGCAGCGGGGCTGAGGGCAGGGGTAAGTCTGAAGCTTTCTTT. This encodes CASSGAEGRGKSEAFF.

The rearrangement joins TRBV28 to TRBJ2-7; 11 positions match TRBD2. This CDR3 spans 16 amino acids. The junction had 10 bases not matched to a gene; V was cut back by 5 bases and J by 4 bases. Germline CDR1 and CDR2: MDHEN and SYDVKM. CDR3 in DNA: TGTGCCAGCAGTACCCCGACTAGCGGGACGAGGTACGAGCAGTACTTC. Translating it yields CASSTPTSGTRYEQYF.

This chain joins TRBV7-9 and TRBJ2-1; no firm D call. CDR3 length: 13 residues. Trimming took 2 bases from V and 6 from J, leaving 8 bases between them. Per the germline V gene, CDR1 is SEHNR and CDR2 is FQNEAQ (reference sequence). The CDR3 protein is CASSLLAANEQFF. Here the CDR3 DNA reads TGTGCCAGCAGCTTATTGGCGGCCAATGAGCAGTTCTTC.

This chain joins TRBV27 and TRBJ1-2, with 7 bases identical to TRBD1. The CDR3 is 13 residues long. Germline CDR1 reads MNHEY; CDR2 reads SMNVEV (reference sequence). Unmatched junction bases numbered 7, after V lost 6 bases and J lost 6 bases. The CDR3 sequence is CASRTGSMHGYTF. The CDR3 DNA is TGTGCCAGCAGGACAGGGAGCATGCATGGCTACACCTTC.

This clone was detected only once. The chain has TRBV6-6 and TRBJ2-5, with TRBD2 matching 8 bases. Germline CDR1 and CDR2: MNHNY and SVGAGI (reference sequence). V lost 5 bases and J lost 3; bases outside the gene matches: 5. The CDR3 is made up of 14 amino acids. CDR3 in amino acids: CASSPLGGEETQYF. The CDR3 nucleotides read TGTGCCAGCAGTCCTCTCGGGGGGGAAGAGACCCAGTACTTC.

The chain carries TRBV5-5 and TRBJ1-5; 7 bases map to TRBD1. Looked up from germline, CDR1 is SGHKS and CDR2 is YYEKEE (reference sequence). The CDR3 contains 14 residues. The ends lost 0 bases at V and 6 bases at J; junction bases unmatched: 3. Written as DNA, the CDR3 is TGTGCCAGCAGCTTGGAGGCAGGGGGTCAGCCCCAGCATTTT. As protein: CASSLEAGGQPQHF.